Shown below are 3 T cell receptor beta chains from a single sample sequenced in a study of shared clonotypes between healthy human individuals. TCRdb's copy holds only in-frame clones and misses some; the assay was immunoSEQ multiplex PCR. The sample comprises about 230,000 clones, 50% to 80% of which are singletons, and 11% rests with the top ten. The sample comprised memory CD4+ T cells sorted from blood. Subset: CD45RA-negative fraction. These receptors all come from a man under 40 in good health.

The CDR3 loop is CASSSPGQGSYNEQFF. The CDR3 region has the DNA TGTGCCAGCAGCTCCCCGGGACAGGGTTCCTACAATGAGCAGTTCTTC. The rearrangement uses TRBV5-5 and TRBJ2-1, with TRBD1 identical over 9 bases. V shed 3 bases and J 1 base; nucleotides not matched to a gene: 5. CDR1 and CDR2 from the germline V gene are SGHKS and YYEKEE (reference sequence). The CDR3 consists of 16 residues.

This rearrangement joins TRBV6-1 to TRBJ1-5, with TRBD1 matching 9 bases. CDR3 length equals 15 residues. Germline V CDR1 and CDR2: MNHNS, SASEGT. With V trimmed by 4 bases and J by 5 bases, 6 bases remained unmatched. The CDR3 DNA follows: TGTGCCAGCAGTGGAAACAGGGGGCCGGATCAGCCCCAGCATTTT. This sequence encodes CASSGNRGPDQPQHF.

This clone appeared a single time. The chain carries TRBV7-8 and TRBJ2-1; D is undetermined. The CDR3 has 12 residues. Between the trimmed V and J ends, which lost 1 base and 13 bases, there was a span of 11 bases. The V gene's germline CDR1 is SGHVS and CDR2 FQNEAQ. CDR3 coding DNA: TGTGCCAGCAGCTTAGGGGCGGCTATTCAGTTCTTC. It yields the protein CASSLGAAIQFF. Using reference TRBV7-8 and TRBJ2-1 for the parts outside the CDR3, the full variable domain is GAGVSQSPRYKVAKRGQDVALRCDPISGHVSLFWYQQALGQGPEFLTYFQNEAQLDKSGLPSDRFFAERPEGSVSTLKIQRTQQEDSAVYLCASSLGAAIQFFGPGTRLTVL.